This is a list of T cell receptor beta chains from one sample in a study of blood T cell repertoires in COVID-19. Sequencing used immunoSEQ multiplex PCR; TCRdb keeps in-frame clones, though not all of them. The data hold 150,000 or so clones, with more than 65% observed a single time. The sample was PBMCs or T cells enriched from blood (not recorded which). Receptors were obtained from a man in his fifties or sixties who had recovered from COVID-19. Both conserved end residues are part of each CDR3. Each record gives: V gene, CDR3 length, D gene, J gene, clone size, CDR3 DNA, CDR3 protein. The D gene is left open where the match is weak. The size field is filled for only some rows; it gives once, few, many or a size class.

>TRBV19|13|TRBD1|TRBJ1-5|-
TGTGCCAGTAGTGAGGACAGGGGTCAGCCCCAGCATTTT
CASSEDRGQPQHF
>TRBV6-1|15|TRBD2|TRBJ2-3|-
TGTGCCAGCAGTGAAACGCGGGGGGGCCGTGATACGCAGTATTTT
CASSETRGGRDTQYF
>TRBV6-4|14|-|TRBJ2-2|many
TGTGCCAGCAGTGACTCGAGCGGGACCGGGGAGCTGTTTTTT
CASSDSSGTGELFF
>TRBV19|14|TRBD1|TRBJ2-3|few
TGTGCCAGTAGTACACAGACAGGGACAGATACGCAGTATTTT
CASSTQTGTDTQYF
>TRBV14|12|-|TRBJ1-2|-
TGTGCCAGCAGCCTACAGAGTTATGGCTACACCTTC
CASSLQSYGYTF
>TRBV9|13|TRBD1|TRBJ1-2|-
TGTGCCAGCAGCGTAGATCAGGGGGGTGGCTACACCTTC
CASSVDQGGGYTF
>TRBV7-6|15|-|TRBJ1-5|-
TGTGCCAGCAGCTTATTGGAGGGCCGCAATCAGCCCCAGCATTTT
CASSLLEGRNQPQHF
>TRBV19|19|-|TRBJ1-4|-
TGTGCCAGTAGTGTAACCGGGATCAGGCCGGGGGTGGCTAATGAAAAACTGTTTTTT
CASSVTGIRPGVANEKLFF
>TRBV5-1|15|TRBD1|TRBJ1-1|-
TGCGCCAGCAGCTCGGAGACCACAGGGGGCACTGAAGCTTTCTTT
CASSSETTGGTEAFF
>TRBV4-2|16|TRBD1|TRBJ1-1|-
TGTGCCAGCAGCCAAGTCACAGGGGGTAAGGACACTGAAGCTTTCTTT
CASSQVTGGKDTEAFF
>TRBV7-7|14|-|TRBJ2-7|-
TGTGCCAGCAGCTTAGGTGGCGGGACCTACGAGCAGTACTTC
CASSLGGGTYEQYF
>TRBV3-1/TRBV3-2|15|TRBD1|TRBJ1-5|-
TGTGCCAGCAGCCAAGGTGCAGGGGGTCGTCAGCCCCAGCATTTT
CASSQGAGGRQPQHF
>TRBV5-1|20|TRBD1|TRBJ2-2|-
TGCGCCAGCAGCCCTAAGACCATCGGACAGGGTCTGTTCTCAGTGTGGGAGCTGTTTTTT
CASSPKTIGQGLFSVWELFF
>TRBV24-1|17|TRBD2|TRBJ2-1|few
TGTGCCACCAGTGATTTGCCCTCCGGGAGGGCAACGGATGAGCAGTTCTTC
CATSDLPSGRATDEQFF
>TRBV12-3/TRBV12-4|13|-|TRBJ2-7|-
TGTGCCAGCAGCCCTCCTGCGGGGTACGAGCAGTACTTC
CASSPPAGYEQYF
>TRBV2|14|TRBD1|TRBJ2-7|few
TGTGCCAGCAGTCCACAGGGGGGACTCTACGAGCAGTACTTC
CASSPQGGLYEQYF
>TRBV9|15|TRBD1|TRBJ2-7|-
TGTGCCAGCAGTGAGGGGACAGCCAAGCCCTACGAGCAGTACTTC
CASSEGTAKPYEQYF
>TRBV28|16|-|TRBJ2-7|-
TGTGCCAGCAGTTTATATGGGGGGTTGAGATCCTACGAGCAGTACTTC
CASSLYGGLRSYEQYF
>TRBV5-3|16|TRBD1|TRBJ1-2|-
TGTGCCAGAAGCTTGGTCTCCGGGACAGGGGACTATGGCTACACCTTC
CARSLVSGTGDYGYTF
>TRBV5-1|14|TRBD1|TRBJ1-1|-
TGCGCCAGCAGCCCACGGACAGGGAACACTGAAGCTTTCTTT
CASSPRTGNTEAFF
>TRBV7-2|14|-|TRBJ2-2|-
TGTGCCAGCAGCTTTGCAGGGGTTACCGGGGAGCTGTTTTTT
CASSFAGVTGELFF
>TRBV27|14|TRBD1|TRBJ1-1|-
TGTGCCAGCAGCCGGGACAGGGGAAACACTGAAGCTTTCTTT
CASSRDRGNTEAFF
>TRBV2|13|TRBD2|TRBJ2-2|-
TGTGCCAGCAGTGGACTAGCAGCCGGGGAGCTGTTTTTT
CASSGLAAGELFF
>TRBV2|16|-|TRBJ1-2|few
TGTGCCAGCAGTCCTGGGATGTCAGGGCAGAGCTATGGCTACACCTTC
CASSPGMSGQSYGYTF
>TRBV6-2/TRBV6-3|14|-|TRBJ1-1|-
TGTGCCAGCAGTACAGGGCAGGGATGGACTGAAGCTTTCTTT
CASSTGQGWTEAFF
>TRBV7-9|14|-|TRBJ2-3|-
TGTGCCAGCAGCTTAGCGCAAGCCACAGATACGCAGTATTTT
CASSLAQATDTQYF
>TRBV28|17|TRBD1|TRBJ1-4|once
TGTGCCAGCAGGAGGGACAGGGATCGAGCAACTAATGAAAAACTGTTTTTT
CASRRDRDRATNEKLFF
>TRBV25-1|15|-|TRBJ1-2|-
TGTGCCAGCAGTGAATCAGTCGGCAGGGCCCCTGGCTACACCTTC
CASSESVGRAPGYTF
>TRBV7-9|17|-|TRBJ2-7|few
TGTGCCAGCAGCTTTTTATTACGGGACACTGAGGAGGACGAGCAGTACTTC
CASSFLLRDTEEDEQYF
>TRBV9|15|TRBD2|TRBJ2-3|-
TGTGCCAGCACCCTAGGACTAGCGGACTCAGATACGCAGTATTTT
CASTLGLADSDTQYF
>TRBV6-5|15|TRBD1|TRBJ1-2|-
TGTGCCAGCAGTTCACCCAGGGGGCAGGGCTATGGCTACACCTTC
CASSSPRGQGYGYTF
>TRBV6-2/TRBV6-3|15|-|TRBJ1-3|-
TGTGCCAGCAGTTACCCTCTGAGCTCTGGAAACACCATATATTTT
CASSYPLSSGNTIYF
>TRBV2|14|-|TRBJ2-1|few
TGTGCCAGCAAGTACAATCCCTCCTACAATGAGCAGTTCTTC
CASKYNPSYNEQFF
>TRBV28|11|-|TRBJ1-1|-
TGTGCCAGCAGTAACAGTATTGAAGCTTTCTTT
CASSNSIEAFF
>TRBV2|14|-|TRBJ2-7|-
TGTGCCAGCTGCGAGCGGACCGCGACCTACGAGCAGTACTTC
CASCERTATYEQYF
>TRBV18|14|-|TRBJ2-7|-
TGTGCCAGCTCGCCACCGGGACACCGCTACGAGCAGTACTTC
CASSPPGHRYEQYF
>TRBV7-8|17|TRBD1|TRBJ2-3|-
TGTGCCAGCAGCTCCCCCCCTTGGGACAGTAGCACAGATACGCAGTATTTT
CASSSPPWDSSTDTQYF
>TRBV28|16|TRBD1|TRBJ2-2|-
TGTGCCAGCAGTATGGACAGGGTTATCCGGCCCGGGGAGCTGTTTTTT
CASSMDRVIRPGELFF
>TRBV7-2|15|TRBD1|TRBJ1-1|-
TGTGCCAGCAGCAGACCGGGACAGGGTAACACTGAAGCTTTCTTT
CASSRPGQGNTEAFF
>TRBV9|14|-|TRBJ2-3|-
TGTGCCAGCAGCTCCCCCACGGGCACAGATACGCAGTATTTT
CASSSPTGTDTQYF
>TRBV5-6|15|-|TRBJ1-6|-
TGTGCCAGCAGCCAGGACAACTCCTATAATTCACCCCTCCACTTT
CASSQDNSYNSPLHF
>TRBV5-1|15|-|TRBJ1-1|-
TGCGCCAGCAGCTTGGTTACGGGGGGGAACACTGAAGCTTTCTTT
CASSLVTGGNTEAFF
>TRBV7-6|17|TRBD2|TRBJ2-1|-
TGTGCCAGCAGCTTAGCGACCGGGGGGGGAACCTACAATGAGCAGTTCTTC
CASSLATGGGTYNEQFF
>TRBV15|12|-|TRBJ1-2|-
TGTGCCACCAGCAGAGATACTCAAGGCTACACCTTC
CATSRDTQGYTF
>TRBV7-8|15|TRBD2|TRBJ2-7|few
TGTGCCAGCAGCTTAGCTGGGACTAGCGGGACCGAGCAGTACTTC
CASSLAGTSGTEQYF
>TRBV5-4|16|TRBD1|TRBJ2-7|-
TGTGCCAGCAGCTTGGTTAGGCTAGGGGGCAGGTACGAGCAGTACTTC
CASSLVRLGGRYEQYF
>TRBV6-5|15|-|TRBJ2-3|-
TGTGCCAGCAGTTACCTGACAGGTTTCACAGATACGCAGTATTTT
CASSYLTGFTDTQYF
>TRBV6-5|14|-|TRBJ2-7|few
TGTGCCAGCAGTAGAGGGGACAAGTTCTACGAGCAGTACTTC
CASSRGDKFYEQYF
>TRBV28|11|-|TRBJ2-7|-
TGTGCCAGCAGTTTGGAGGGCGAGCAGTACTTC
CASSLEGEQYF
>TRBV11-2|15|TRBD1|TRBJ1-6|-
TGTGCCAGCAGCTTACTAGGACAGGGTAATTCACCCCTCCACTTT
CASSLLGQGNSPLHF
>TRBV6-5|15|-|TRBJ2-3|-
TGTGCCAGCAGTCCTTTAGCAGCTGTCACAGATACGCAGTATTTT
CASSPLAAVTDTQYF
>TRBV7-8|13|-|TRBJ1-1|-
TGTGCCAGCAGCCCACAGCAGAACACTGAAGCTTTCTTT
CASSPQQNTEAFF
>TRBV6-1|15|-|TRBJ1-3|-
TGTGCCAGCAGTGAGGGGGCACCCTCTGGAAACACCATATATTTT
CASSEGAPSGNTIYF
>TRBV5-1|14|-|TRBJ2-7|-
TGCGCCAGCAGCAGAGGGTCTAGCTCCGACGAGCAGTACTTC
CASSRGSSSDEQYF
>TRBV12-3/TRBV12-4|12|-|TRBJ2-7|-
TGTGCCAGCAGTTTATCGGGCTACGAGCAGTACTTC
CASSLSGYEQYF